This T cell receptor beta chain appears in the sequencing data of a study of blood T cells in healthy people across ages. Study information: T cells yielded about one barcoded beta molecule per two cells through template switching.

CDR1 and CDR2 (germline): SGDLS, YYNGEE. Trimming shortened V by 3 bases and J by 1 base, and 6 bases separated the two germline ends. CDR3 size: 13 residues. With regard to this clonotype: Antigen unknown.

Then a second PCR, running about 6 to 11 cycles, was carried out with a sample-barcoded 5' primer and a J-beta primer mix. The template-switch adaptor, which had 12 random nucleotides, put a tag on each cDNA molecule. Each CDR3 protein gets one entry after TCRdb re-called the 5' RACE reads with MiXCR. Counted here are about 580,000 distinct CDR3 sequences, 45% to 55% occurring once; the ten biggest clones make up under 30%. Study-wide findings and caveats: Age brought a roughly linear fall in TCR beta diversity measured per million T cells.

The genes are TRBV9 and TRBJ2-3; weak D call: TRBD1 (5 bases). The sequenced material came from blood. This receptor was identified in a man aged 80 or over in good health. The CDR3 region is CASSGRGTDTQYF. The CDR3 DNA reads TGTGCCAGCAGCGGCAGGGGCACAGATACGCAGTATTTT.